These T cell receptor beta chains were read from a single sample in a study of CD8+CD57+ T cells in acquired aplastic anemia. MiXCR was run by TCRdb on the reads, yielding one entry per CDR3 protein. The profile shows about 100,000 distinct CDR3 sequences, 51% of them singletons. Sequencing was carried out using sorted CD4+, CD8+, or CD8+CD57+ T cells (not recorded which) from PBMCs. These receptors came from a human donor in good health, serving as a control. The CDR3 runs from the conserved cysteine through the conserved F or W. A D gene is named only where the DNA matches it firmly. Clone size is stated in some rows and not others, as once, few, many or a class when expanded.

J gene | D gene | V gene | clone size | CDR3 DNA | CDR3 protein
TRBJ1-1 | . | TRBV7-9 | many | TGTGCCAGCAGCTTAGGGGCGGGAGGTAACACTGAAGCTTTCTTT | CASSLGAGGNTEAFF
TRBJ2-7 | TRBD2 | TRBV5-4 | . | TGTGCCAGCAGCTTGGGGACTAGCGCTACCTACGAGCAGTACTTC | CASSLGTSATYEQYF
TRBJ1-1 | . | TRBV29-1 | . | TGCAGCGTTGTTCGACAGATGAACACTGAAGCTTTCTTT | CSVVRQMNTEAFF
TRBJ2-7 | . | TRBV7-9 | many | TGTGCCAGCAGCCCCGCCAACTACGAGCAGTACTTC | CASSPANYEQYF
TRBJ1-2 | TRBD1 | TRBV6-1 | many | TGTGCCACCATGGACAGGGGAAGTAATGGCTACACCTTC | CATMDRGSNGYTF
TRBJ2-7 | . | TRBV2 | few | TGTGCCAGCAGGCGACTGACGGCGGGCGAGCAGTACTTC | CASRRLTAGEQYF
TRBJ2-7 | TRBD1 | TRBV5-1 | . | TGCGCCAGCAGCAAGACAGGGGACGAGCAGTACTTC | CASSKTGDEQYF
TRBJ2-3 | . | TRBV2 | . | TGTGCCAGCAGCGTAGGGGACAACACAGATACGCAGTATTTT | CASSVGDNTDTQYF
TRBJ1-5 | . | TRBV19 | few | TGTGCCAGTAGTATGGGTAGGGGTCGCAATCAGCCCCAGCATTTT | CASSMGRGRNQPQHF
TRBJ2-7 | . | TRBV29-1 | . | TGCAGCGTAGGCGGGCCCTACGAGCAGTACTTC | CSVGGPYEQYF
TRBJ2-5 | TRBD1 | TRBV7-2 | . | TGTGCCTGGGGACCTCGGCGGACAGGGGGCTCAGAGACCCAGTACTTC | CAWGPRRTGGSETQYF
TRBJ2-7 | TRBD2 | TRBV10-3 | . | TGTGCCATCAGTGAGTCTGGGCGGGGGGGCGACGAGCAGTACTTC | CAISESGRGGDEQYF
TRBJ1-2 | . | TRBV7-9 | . | TGTGCCAGCAGCCCAGGGGTGAACTATGGCTACACCTTC | CASSPGVNYGYTF
TRBJ1-1 | . | TRBV6-1 | many | TGTGCCAGCAGTACTTTATTCGGGGATGGCACTGAAGCTTTCTTT | CASSTLFGDGTEAFF
TRBJ1-2 | TRBD1 | TRBV2 | once | TGTGCCAGCAGTGACGGACAGGGAAACTATGGCTACACCTTC | CASSDGQGNYGYTF
TRBJ1-4 | . | TRBV29-1 | . | TGCAGCGCTGGCCAGCTGATTAATGAAAAACTGTTTTTT | CSAGQLINEKLFF
TRBJ2-7 | . | TRBV19 | once | TGTGCCAGTAGTCTATTCCCCGGACAGTCCTACGAGCAGTACTTC | CASSLFPGQSYEQYF
TRBJ1-2 | . | TRBV7-9 | . | TGTGCCAGCAGCTTAGGACAGGTCGAAGGCTACACCTTC | CASSLGQVEGYTF
TRBJ1-4 | . | TRBV13 | many | TGTGCCAGCAGCCACCGGGGGGAGAATGAAAAACTGTTTTTT | CASSHRGENEKLFF
TRBJ2-5 | . | TRBV24-1 | . | TGTGCCACCAGTGAGGCCGACCTCCAAGAGACCCAGTACTTC | CATSEADLQETQYF
TRBJ2-7 | . | TRBV29-1 | large | TGCAGCGTTGGACAGGAGGAACCCTACGAGCAGTACTTC | CSVGQEEPYEQYF
TRBJ1-4 | . | TRBV24-1 | many | TGTGCCACCAGTGATCCAGGGGATGCAACTAATGAAAAACTGTTTTTT | CATSDPGDATNEKLFF